This record looks at one T cell receptor beta chain sequence and its context. Sequencing used immunoSEQ multiplex PCR; TCRdb keeps in-frame clones, though not all of them. The sample yields 120,000 or so clones, just over 90% seen once. The data were taken from a study of T cell responses to AZD1222 COVID-19 vaccine. The CDR3 runs to 12 residues. The TCR sequence derives from an adult in good health. J is TRBJ2-7 and V is TRBV21-1. TRBV21-1 is a known pseudogene. The specimen was peripheral blood, collected on day 0 of AZD1222 vaccination. CDR3 nucleotides: TGTGCCAGCAGTCGAGGACCCTGCGAGCAGTACTTC. Translated, it gives CASSRGPCEQYF.